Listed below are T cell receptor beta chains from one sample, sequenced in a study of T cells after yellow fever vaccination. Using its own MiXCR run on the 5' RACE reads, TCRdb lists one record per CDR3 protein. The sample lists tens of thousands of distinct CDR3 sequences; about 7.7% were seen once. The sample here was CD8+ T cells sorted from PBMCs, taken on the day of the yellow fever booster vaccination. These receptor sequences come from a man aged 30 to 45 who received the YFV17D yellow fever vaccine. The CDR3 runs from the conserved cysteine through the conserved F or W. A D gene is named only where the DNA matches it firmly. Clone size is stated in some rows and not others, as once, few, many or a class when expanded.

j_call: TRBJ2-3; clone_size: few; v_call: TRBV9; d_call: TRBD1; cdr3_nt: TGTGCCAGCAGCGCGACCGGGACAGGGTATTATACGCAGTATTTT; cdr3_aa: CASSATGTGYYTQYF
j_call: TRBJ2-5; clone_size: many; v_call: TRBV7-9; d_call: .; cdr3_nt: TGTGCCAGCAGCTTACCCACTAGCCTGGGGGAGACCCAGTACTTC; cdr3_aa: CASSLPTSLGETQYF
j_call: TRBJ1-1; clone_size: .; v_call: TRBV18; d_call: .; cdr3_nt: TGTGCCAGCTCACAGGGTAGTACGGCTGAAGCTTTCTTT; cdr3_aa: CASSQGSTAEAFF
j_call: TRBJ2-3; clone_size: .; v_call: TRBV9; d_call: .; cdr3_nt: TGTGCCAGCAGCCTCGGGAGTGGGAGGTTAGATACGCAGTATTTT; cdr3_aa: CASSLGSGRLDTQYF
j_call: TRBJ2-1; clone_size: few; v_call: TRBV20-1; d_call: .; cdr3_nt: TGCAGTGCTAGAGATAGGTCCAGGGTCTCCTACAATGAGCAGTTCTTC; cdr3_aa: CSARDRSRVSYNEQFF
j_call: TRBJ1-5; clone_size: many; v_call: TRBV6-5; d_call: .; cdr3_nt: TGTGCCAGCAGTCACGACAGGTTCAATCAGCCCCAGCATTTT; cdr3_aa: CASSHDRFNQPQHF
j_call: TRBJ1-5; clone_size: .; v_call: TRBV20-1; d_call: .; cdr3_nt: TGCAGTGCTAGACTGGACTCGCGGGGCAATCAGCCCCAGCATTTT; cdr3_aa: CSARLDSRGNQPQHF
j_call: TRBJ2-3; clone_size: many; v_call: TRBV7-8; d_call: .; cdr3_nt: TGTGCCATCCATGGACCTCCGTCGGATACGCAGTATTTT; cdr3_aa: CAIHGPPSDTQYF
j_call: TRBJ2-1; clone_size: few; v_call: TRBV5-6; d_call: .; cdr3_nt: TGTGCCAGCAGGTTTAGATACAATGAGCAGTTCTTC; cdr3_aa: CASRFRYNEQFF
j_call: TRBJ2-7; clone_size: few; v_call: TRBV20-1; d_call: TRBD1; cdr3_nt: TGCAGTGCTAGAAGGGACAGGTCCTACGAGCAGTACTTC; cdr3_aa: CSARRDRSYEQYF
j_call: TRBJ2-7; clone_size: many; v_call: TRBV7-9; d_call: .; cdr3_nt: TGTGCCAGCAGCCGCGGAGCCTACGAGCAGTACTTC; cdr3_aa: CASSRGAYEQYF
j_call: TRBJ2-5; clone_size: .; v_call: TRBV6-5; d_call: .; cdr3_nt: TGTGCCAGCAGTTACTCAGCGGCCCAAGGCACCCAGTACTTC; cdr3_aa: CASSYSAAQGTQYF
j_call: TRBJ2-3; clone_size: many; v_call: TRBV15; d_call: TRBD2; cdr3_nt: TGTGCCACCAGCAGACCACTAGCGGGAGTAGATACGCAGTATTTT; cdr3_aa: CATSRPLAGVDTQYF
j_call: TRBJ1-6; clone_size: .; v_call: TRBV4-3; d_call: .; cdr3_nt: TGCGCCAGCAGCCTTGCGCCAACTCAGGGAGGGGGGATTAATTCACCCCTCCACTTT; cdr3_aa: CASSLAPTQGGGINSPLHF
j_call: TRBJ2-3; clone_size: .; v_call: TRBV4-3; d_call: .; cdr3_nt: TGCGCCAGCAGCCAAGGTGTTCTGCCTCGGGATACGCAGTATTTT; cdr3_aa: CASSQGVLPRDTQYF
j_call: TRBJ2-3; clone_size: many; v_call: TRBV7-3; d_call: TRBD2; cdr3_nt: TGTGCCAGCAGCCTGGTCCCGGGAGGTTATGATACGCAGTATTTT; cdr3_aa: CASSLVPGGYDTQYF
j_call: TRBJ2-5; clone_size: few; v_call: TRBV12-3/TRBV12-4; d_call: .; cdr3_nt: TGTGCCAGCAGCCCAGACCGGGACACCTATCAAGAGACCCAGTACTTC; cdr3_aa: CASSPDRDTYQETQYF
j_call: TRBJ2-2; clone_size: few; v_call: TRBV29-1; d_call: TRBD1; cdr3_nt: TGCAGCGTTGACGACAGGGGGCGCGCCGGGGAGCTGTTTTTT; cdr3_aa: CSVDDRGRAGELFF
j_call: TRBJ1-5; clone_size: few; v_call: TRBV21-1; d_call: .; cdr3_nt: TGTGCCAGCAGCAAATATGAGGGGGGAAGCAATCAGCCCCAGCATTTT; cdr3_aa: CASSKYEGGSNQPQHF
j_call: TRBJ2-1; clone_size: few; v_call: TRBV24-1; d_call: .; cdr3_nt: TGTGCCACCAGTGATTTGCAACTACAGGATACACGGGGGCAGTTCTTC; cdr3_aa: CATSDLQLQDTRGQFF
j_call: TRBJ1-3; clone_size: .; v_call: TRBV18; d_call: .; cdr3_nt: TGTGCCAGCTCAAGGGGCGACTCTGGAAACACCATATATTTT; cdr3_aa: CASSRGDSGNTIYF
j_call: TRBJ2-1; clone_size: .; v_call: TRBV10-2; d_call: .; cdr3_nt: TGCGCCAGCACCTCCTACAATGAGCAGTTCTTC; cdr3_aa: CASTSYNEQFF
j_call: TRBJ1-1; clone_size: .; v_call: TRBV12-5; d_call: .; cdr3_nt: TGTGCTAGTGGTAACCGGGACAAGAACACTGAAGCTTTCTTT; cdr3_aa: CASGNRDKNTEAFF
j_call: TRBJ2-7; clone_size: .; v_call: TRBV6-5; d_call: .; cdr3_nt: TGTGCCAGCCGAGGCTATTGGGGGGCCACCTACGAGCAGTACTTC; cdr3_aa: CASRGYWGATYEQYF
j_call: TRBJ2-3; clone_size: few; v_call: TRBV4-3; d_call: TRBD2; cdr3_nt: TGCGCCAGCAGCCATGGCTCCGGGACTAGCGGCCCAGATACGCAGTATTTT; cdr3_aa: CASSHGSGTSGPDTQYF
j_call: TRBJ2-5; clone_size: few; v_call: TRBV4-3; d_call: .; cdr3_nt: TGCGCCAGCAGCCGAGTCTGGGACCCATATTCCCTGCAAGAGACCCAGTACTTC; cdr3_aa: CASSRVWDPYSLQETQYF
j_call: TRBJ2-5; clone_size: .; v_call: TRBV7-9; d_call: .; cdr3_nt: TGTGCCAGCAGCGAATCAGGGGGGCAAGAGACCCAGTACTTC; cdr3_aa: CASSESGGQETQYF
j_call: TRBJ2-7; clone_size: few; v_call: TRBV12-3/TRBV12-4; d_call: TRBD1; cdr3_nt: TGTGCCAGCAGTTTCTCTCGGGGACAGCTCTTC; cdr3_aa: CASSFSRGQLF
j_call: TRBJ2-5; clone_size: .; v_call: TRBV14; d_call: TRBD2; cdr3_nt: TGTGCCAGCAGCCAACTCCTGACTAGCGGAGGGCAAGAGACCCAGTACTTC; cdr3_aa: CASSQLLTSGGQETQYF
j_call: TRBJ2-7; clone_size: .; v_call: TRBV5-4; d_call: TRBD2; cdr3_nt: TGTGCCAGCAGCAGTGGACTAGCGGGCCCCTACGAGCAGTACTTC; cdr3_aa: CASSSGLAGPYEQYF
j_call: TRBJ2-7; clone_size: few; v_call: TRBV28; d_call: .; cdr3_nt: TGTGCCAGCAGTGAACCAGCGGCCTCCTACGAGCAGTACTTC; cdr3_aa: CASSEPAASYEQYF
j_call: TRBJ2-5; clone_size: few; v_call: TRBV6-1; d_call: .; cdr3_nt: TGTGCCAGCAGTCCACCGACAGGGACTAGGGGGGAAGAGACCCAGTACTTC; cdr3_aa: CASSPPTGTRGEETQYF
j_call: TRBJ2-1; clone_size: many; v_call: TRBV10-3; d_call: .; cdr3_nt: TGTGCCGTACGAGGGGGCTCCTACAATGAGCAGTTCTTC; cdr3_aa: CAVRGGSYNEQFF
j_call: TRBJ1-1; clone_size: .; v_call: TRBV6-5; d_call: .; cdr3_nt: TGTGCCAGCAGTTCGCAGAGCATGAACACTGAAGCTTTCTTT; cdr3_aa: CASSSQSMNTEAFF
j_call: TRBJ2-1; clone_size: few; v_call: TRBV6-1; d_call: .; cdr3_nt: TGTGCCAGCAGCCGCGGTCCCGGAGGGGTTGATGAGCAGTTCTTC; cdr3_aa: CASSRGPGGVDEQFF
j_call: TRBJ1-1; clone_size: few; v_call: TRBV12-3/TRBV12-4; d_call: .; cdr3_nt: TGTGCCAGCTTTCGTGGCACTGAAGCTTTCTTT; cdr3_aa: CASFRGTEAFF
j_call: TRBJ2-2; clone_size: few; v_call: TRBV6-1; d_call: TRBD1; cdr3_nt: TGTGCCAGCAGGGGGACAGGGTCAGGGGAGCTGTTTTTT; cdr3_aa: CASRGTGSGELFF
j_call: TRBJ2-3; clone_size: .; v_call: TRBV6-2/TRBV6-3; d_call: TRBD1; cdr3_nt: TGTGCCAGCAGTTCCTTACGGACAGGGGAAAGCACAGATACGCAGTATTTT; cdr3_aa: CASSSLRTGESTDTQYF
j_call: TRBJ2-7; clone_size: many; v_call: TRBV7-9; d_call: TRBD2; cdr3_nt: TGTGCCAGCAGCCCTGGACTAGCGGGATACGAGCAGTACTTC; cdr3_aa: CASSPGLAGYEQYF
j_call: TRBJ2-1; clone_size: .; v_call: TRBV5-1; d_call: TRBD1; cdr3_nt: TGCGCCAGCAGCTCGAGGACAGGGCCATTAGCTTCTTTCAATGAGCAGTTCTTC; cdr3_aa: CASSSRTGPLASFNEQFF
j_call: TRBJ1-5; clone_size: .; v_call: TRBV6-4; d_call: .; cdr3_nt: TGTGCCAGCAGTGAGTTGGGAGGCAGCAATCAGCCCCAGCATTTT; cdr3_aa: CASSELGGSNQPQHF
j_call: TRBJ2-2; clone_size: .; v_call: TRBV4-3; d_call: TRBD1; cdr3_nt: TGCGCCAGCAGCCAACCGGGACAGTGGAACACCGGGGAGCTGTTTTTT; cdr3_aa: CASSQPGQWNTGELFF
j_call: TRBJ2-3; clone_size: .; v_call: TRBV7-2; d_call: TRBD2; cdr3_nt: TGTGCCAGCAGCTTACAGCGGGAGAGGAGGACAGATACGCAGTATTTT; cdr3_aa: CASSLQRERRTDTQYF
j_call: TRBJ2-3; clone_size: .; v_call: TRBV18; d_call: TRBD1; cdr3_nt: TGTGCCAGCTCACAAACACAGGGGGCCTCTCCCTTCACAGATACGCAGTATTTT; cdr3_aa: CASSQTQGASPFTDTQYF
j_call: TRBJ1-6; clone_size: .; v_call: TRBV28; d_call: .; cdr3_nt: TGTGCCAGCAGCCGCGAACCGGGACTCGCCTATAATTCACCCCTCCACTTT; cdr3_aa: CASSREPGLAYNSPLHF
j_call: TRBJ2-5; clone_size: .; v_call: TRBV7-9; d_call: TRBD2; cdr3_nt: TGTGCCAGCACCCCCCCGGTCAGCGGGATATCTTCGGAGACCCAGTACTTC; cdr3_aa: CASTPPVSGISSETQYF